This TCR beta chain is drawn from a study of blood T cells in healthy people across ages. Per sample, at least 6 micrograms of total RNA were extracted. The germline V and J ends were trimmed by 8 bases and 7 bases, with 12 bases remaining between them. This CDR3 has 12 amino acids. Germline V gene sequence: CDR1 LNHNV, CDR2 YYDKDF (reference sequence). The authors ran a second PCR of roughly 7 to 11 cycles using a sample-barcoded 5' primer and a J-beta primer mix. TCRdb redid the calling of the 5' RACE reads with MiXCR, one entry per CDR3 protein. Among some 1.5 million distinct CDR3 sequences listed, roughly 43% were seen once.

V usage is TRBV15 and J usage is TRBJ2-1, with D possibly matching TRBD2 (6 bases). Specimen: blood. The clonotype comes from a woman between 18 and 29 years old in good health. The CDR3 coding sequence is TGTGCCACCGGCAAGGGGAGGAATGAGCAGTTCTTC. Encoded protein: CATGKGRNEQFF.